This T cell receptor (beta chain) was identified in a study of cytomegalovirus exposure and HLA in healthy donors (dated 2017 in TCRdb). In the study overall: An earlier analysis of roughly 630 of the donors reported roughly 270 Gb of sequence data and 117 million unique TCR beta sequences from around 200 million T cells. To predict cytomegalovirus infection status, the study brought together high-throughput TCR immunosequencing, statistical association of individual TCRs with disease status, and machine learning. Several DR-DQ haplotypes were handled as single units for association and clustering because linkage in the cohort was strong. A later analysis re-examined previously published TCR beta repertoires from about 700 donors and added high-resolution HLA genotyping to investigate patterns of TCR occurrence. An early release that covered more than 550 HLA-typed donors contained about 300 gigabases of sequencing data and around 85 million unique TCR sequences. Besides the first cohort of under 700 subjects, a separate validation cohort made up of roughly 120 different subjects was used. The aim of the study was to test whether cataloging public T cell receptors could identify signatures of past pathogen exposure. HLA typing covered class I and class II loci at four-digit resolution. In an earlier analysis of 587 of the donors, high-throughput TCR beta sequencing was used to judge whether each TCR beta V gene segment behaved as functional or pseudogenic. Typing coverage differed by locus: A, B, C, DRB1 and DQB1 were typed in about 629-630 donors, DQA1 in about 500, DPA1 in some 610, and DPB1 in roughly 450. Every discovery cohort repertoire had been produced on one sequencing platform. A later genetic analysis used genome-wide SNP genotypes for about three fifths of the 666 donors, treating that subset as a discovery cohort. Across approximately 400 genotyped donors of the cohort, an average of roughly 200,000 unique TCR beta nucleotide sequences per donor were sequenced, and about a sixth of those sequences were non-productive. Donor age, sex, ethnicity and CMV serostatus were compiled together with the repertoire data. Of the approximately 400 genotyped donors, 65% to 90% were placed in the genetic ancestry cluster associated with self-reported Caucasian donors. Rather than drawing on any new phenotypic data, the later analysis identified candidate immune exposures from TCR beta sequences and the way those sequences occurred across donors. The T cell repertoires of under 700 subjects were profiled by immunosequencing and related to cytomegalovirus serostatus.

Paper-wide results and their limitations: The classifier was reported to diagnose cytomegalovirus status with high specificity and sensitivity in both the original and validation cohorts. V-gene and J-gene trimming of TCR beta chains was associated with a missense DCLRE1C variant in a later genetic analysis, and the association was replicated in an independent cohort. Assigning TCR associations to individual alleles was difficult when HLA alleles, especially DR and DQ, strongly co-occurred. In the study, around 150 TCR beta chains were listed as associated with cytomegalovirus. Compared with equally common non-associated chains, HLA-associated TCR beta chains in a later analysis were more clonally expanded and had lower generation probabilities. The 87-base-pair reads could not distinguish some IMGT-functional V segments, including TRBV6-2 and TRBV6-3, so those segments were excluded. Most CMV-associated TCR beta chains appeared to be HLA-restricted in a later analysis, and the HLA associations seemed to be driven largely by CMV exposure. Most TCR sequences were observed very rarely across donors, whereas some public TCRs were present in many individuals. A later analysis associated approximately 17,000 TCR beta sequences with specific HLA alleles at a false discovery rate of 0.05. Sequencing depth was assumed to be roughly uniform across donors in the presence/absence analyses, though that assumption may not hold. Compared with the approximately 710-donor mean, donors in an Asian-associated ancestry cluster had fewer N-insertions in productive TCRs, according to a later genetic analysis. For the cohort, immune exposure information was limited to CMV serostatus. Correlated functional status among segregating V segments might be attributable to linkage disequilibrium, but an unknown experimental factor could not be ruled out. In vitro tests confirmed that a few of the cytomegalovirus-associated TCR beta chains recognize cytomegalovirus antigens. In an earlier analysis of around 500 of the donors, most TCR beta V segments appeared in productive rearrangements about 87% or about 30% of the time, broadly matching IMGT annotations. It was suggested by the authors that the approach could potentially be generalized to other disease states and immunological phenotypes. In this cohort, only TCR beta chains were sequenced, and detectable features were limited by the absence of alpha or paired-chain data. Because some donors lacked HLA typing at each locus, the association tests relied only on the typed subset. A further reported finding was that TCR beta sequences accurately predicted the HLA-A and HLA-B alleles for most subjects in the first cohort. In a later analysis, the rate of TCR association differed among HLA loci, with DRB1 alleles having the most associated TCRs and HLA-C alleles having the fewest. In a later analysis, several top co-occurrence clusters were reported to appear linked to parvovirus B19, influenza, CMV and Epstein-Barr virus. Because counts were too low, roughly 17 rarely observed V segments, including chromosome 9 orphons, were left out of the earlier analysis of 587 of the donors. A group of highly shared sequence variants was considered likely to be a technical artifact of the sequencing pipeline.

Regarding this clone: Its recognized antigen is unknown. There are no base qualities to consult, and no much larger clone falls within one base.

The library came from the immunoSEQ multiplex PCR assay. For the multiplex PCR, a mixture combining 60 forward primers for TCR Vbeta segments and 13 reverse primers for TCR Jbeta segments was used. The CDR3 region of rearranged TCR beta genes was amplified from genomic DNA with a multiplex PCR assay. On the Illumina HiSeq System, the amplified TCR beta libraries were sequenced as 87-base-pair reads. The authors processed their data as follows. A later analysis tallied tens of millions of unique TCR beta chains across the 700 or so repertoires, and approximately 12 million of those chains were shared by two or more donors. Raw reads were error-corrected and collapsed into unique sequences with a nearest-neighbor algorithm that merged closely related sequences to remove PCR and sequencing errors. Alignment of CDR3 sequences to IMGT reference sequences was used to assign V, D and J gene segments. Each retained sequence needed at least a six-nucleotide match to both a V gene segment and a J gene segment. Rearrangements were called productive when the CDR3 lacked stop codons and stayed in frame with V and J; all others were non-productive. CDR3 was defined by IMGT convention, running from the second conserved V-encoded cysteine to the conserved J-encoded phenylalanine. Sequences without an unambiguous match to a single V gene segment were excluded from the earlier analysis of almost 600 of the donors. An earlier analysis of under 750 of the donors called V segments functional above 56.7% productive rearrangements and segregating when the between-donor standard deviation exceeded 5%. A statistical classification framework was built for diagnosing cytomegalovirus status from the catalog of TCR beta chain sequences. V and J gene assignment, in a later analysis, came from comparing TCR nucleotide sequences with IMGT/GENE-DB human TR gene sequences. A later analysis assigned CDR3 sequences and most-parsimonious VDJ recombination scenarios with the TCRdist pipeline. A later analysis defined each TCR beta chain by its CDR3 amino acid sequence plus V-gene family, and excluded reads lacking a unique V-gene family. As a way to deal with suspected cross-contamination and a sequencing artifact, a later analysis dropped 450 to 600 nucleotide sequences that were highly shared and had low generation probability. In a later analysis, a clonal expansion index for each public chain was calculated from normalized within-repertoire ranks of inferred template counts. Generation probabilities in a later analysis came from a VDJ recombination model fitted to out-of-frame rearrangements, and those results were checked against IGoR. In a later analysis, TCR-TCR, TCR-HLA and TCR-CMV co-occurrence was scored with hypergeometric tests, and a repertoire-size bias correction was applied to TCR pairs. A later analysis estimated false discovery rates by permuting HLA or CMV assignments 20 times. A later analysis grouped co-occurring TCRs with DBSCAN, adding TCRdist sequence similarity when clustering within HLA-allele-positive subsets. For co-occurrence clustering, repertoires with fewer than 30,000 or more than 120,000 public chains were excluded, along with 4 to 6 repertoires with anomalous nucleotide sharing. TCRdb took this table from immuneACCESS and kept in-frame rearrangements with V and J called. Such tables lack part of the clones; where checked against another copy, unresolved V genes explain under half of the gap, and the rest is unexplained. That table supplies the V and J calls and clone size; D and trimming were determined from the DNA. The sample table shows about 210,000 clones, and about four fifths are seen once. 0.35% to 0.5% of the sample rests with the top ten.

At the junction V is shortened by 2 bases and J by 2 bases, with 10 bases in between. The CDR3, cysteine through phenylalanine, is 14 amino acids long. Left in the record is the CDR3 DNA by itself, 42 bases read in frame from the first base. CDR1 and CDR2 were assigned from the germline V gene as KGHSH and LQKENI. The cohort was made up of under 800 healthy bone marrow donors. At the time of sampling, every cohort member was nominally healthy, though immune exposures that went unrecorded were likely present. The donor tested CMV seropositive and was one of the 289 seropositive cohort members. A peripheral blood sample was collected from each donor, and TCR beta sequencing was performed on peripheral blood mononuclear cells. Genomic DNA was extracted from the blood cell samples with the Qiagen DNeasy Blood Extraction Kit.

The sample comprised PBMCs. The origin of this receptor is a male donor in good health and CMV-seropositive. The chain is encoded by TRBV18 joined to TRBJ2-7; a confident D gene designation cannot be given. The CDR3 in this case is CASSPSVEAYEQYF. The bases read TGTGCCAGCTCACCAAGCGTAGAGGCCTACGAGCAGTACTTC.